The rows below give T cell receptor beta chains drawn from one sample of a study of graft-versus-host responses after intestinal transplantation. Method: immunoSEQ multiplex PCR; TCRdb's copy keeps in-frame clones and lacks some. The table includes roughly 97,000 clones, 90% detected once. Sequencing was performed on PBMCs, taken 450 to 460 days after intestinal transplant. These TCRs come from a human patient who received an intestinal transplant, so some T cells may come from the graft donor. Both conserved end residues are part of each CDR3. The D gene is left open where the match is weak. Size is stated for part of the rows, as once, few or many counts, or as a class when the clone is expanded.

-	TRBJ1-5	-	TRBV16	CASSQGLGNQPQHF	TGTGCCAGCAGCCAGGGACTGGGCAATCAGCCCCAGCATTTT
TRBD2	TRBJ2-1	once	TRBV7-3	CASSPTRSGGRYNEQFF	TGTGCCAGCAGCCCAACTCGTAGCGGGGGGAGGTACAATGAGCAGTTCTTC
TRBD2	TRBJ2-1	-	TRBV5-1	CASSSRGVVTYNEQFF	TGCGCCAGCAGCAGCCGGGGGGTGGTGACCTACAATGAGCAGTTCTTC
-	TRBJ1-1	-	TRBV5-4	CASSLEATEAFF	TGTGCCAGCAGCTTGGAAGCCACTGAAGCTTTCTTT
-	TRBJ1-3	-	TRBV4-2	CASSRGHGVVSGNTIYF	TGTGCCAGCAGCCGGGGGCACGGCGTCGTCTCTGGAAACACCATATATTTT
TRBD1	TRBJ2-1	-	TRBV10-3	CAISQTGASYNEQFF	TGTGCCATCAGCCAAACAGGGGCGAGTTACAATGAGCAGTTCTTC
TRBD1	TRBJ1-2	-	TRBV10-1	CASSPDRAGGYTF	TGCGCCAGCAGCCCCGACAGGGCAGGAGGCTACACCTTC
TRBD1	TRBJ1-2	once	TRBV6-4	CASSDSGQGDGHTF	TGTGCCAGCAGTGACTCTGGACAGGGGGATGGCCACACCTTC
TRBD1	TRBJ1-5	-	TRBV11-1	CASSTTGGGPQHF	TGTGCCAGCAGCACGACAGGGGGAGGGCCCCAGCATTTT
-	TRBJ1-4	-	TRBV7-9	CASSLVQGIGEKLFF	TGTGCCAGCAGCTTAGTTCAGGGAATAGGTGAAAAACTGTTTTTT
-	TRBJ2-7	-	TRBV5-5	CASSFWRVGTEQYF	TGTGCCAGCAGCTTTTGGAGGGTAGGGACGGAGCAGTACTTC
TRBD1	TRBJ1-6	-	TRBV6-1	CASSESQGVVSPLHF	TGTGCCAGCAGTGAATCCCAGGGGGTTGTTTCACCCCTCCACTTT
TRBD2	TRBJ2-3	-	TRBV7-9	CASSLASGDFSTDTQYF	TGTGCCAGCAGCTTAGCTAGCGGGGACTTTAGCACAGATACGCAGTATTTT
-	TRBJ2-2	-	TRBV7-3	CASSFNLGTGELFF	TGTGCCAGCAGCTTTAACCTGGGCACCGGGGAGCTGTTTTTT
-	TRBJ2-7	-	TRBV5-1	CASSLTPGPYEQYF	TGCGCCAGCAGCTTAACACCAGGCCCCTACGAGCAGTACTTC
-	TRBJ2-7	once	TRBV11-2	CASSSGPSAYEQYF	TGTGCCAGCAGCTCCGGCCCCAGCGCGTACGAGCAGTACTTC
-	TRBJ1-6	few	TRBV10-3	CAISREASPLHF	TGTGCCATCAGCAGGGAGGCTTCACCCCTCCACTTT
-	TRBJ2-5	-	TRBV27	CASGSLFQETQYF	TGTGCCAGCGGAAGTCTATTTCAAGAGACCCAGTACTTC
TRBD2	TRBJ2-1	-	TRBV4-2	CASRTSGGDGEQFF	TGTGCCAGCAGGACTAGCGGGGGGGACGGTGAGCAGTTCTTC
-	TRBJ2-7	-	TRBV23-1	CASSQSGSNEQYF	TGCGCCAGCAGTCAATCCGGGAGCAACGAGCAGTACTTC
TRBD1	TRBJ2-7	-	TRBV6-5	CASTRTGGSYEQYF	TGTGCCAGCACCCGGACAGGGGGCTCCTACGAGCAGTACTTC
-	TRBJ1-1	-	TRBV5-1	CASSPLVWDTEAFF	TGCGCCAGCAGCCCACTAGTGTGGGACACTGAAGCTTTCTTT
-	TRBJ1-2	-	TRBV5-5	CASSPWSYGYTF	TGTGCCAGCAGCCCATGGAGCTATGGCTACACCTTC
TRBD2	TRBJ2-3	once	TRBV6-4	CASSDSRGGGDTQYF	TGTGCCAGCAGTGACTCCCGCGGGGGGGGCGATACGCAGTATTTT
TRBD1	TRBJ1-3	-	TRBV18	CASSLDRVPGNTIYF	TGTGCCAGCTCACTGGACAGGGTCCCTGGAAACACCATATATTTT
-	TRBJ1-1	-	TRBV6-5	CASSYSQGNTEAFF	TGTGCCAGCAGTTACTCCCAGGGTAACACTGAAGCTTTCTTT
TRBD1	TRBJ2-3	-	TRBV5-6	CASTRDRGEADTQYF	TGTGCCAGCACCCGAGACAGGGGAGAGGCAGATACGCAGTATTTT
-	TRBJ2-2	-	TRBV2	CASSVGASFTGELFF	TGTGCCAGCAGTGTTGGTGCGAGTTTCACCGGGGAGCTGTTTTTT
-	TRBJ2-7	-	TRBV7-6	CASSSITGGQTLGTTGEQYF	TGTGCCAGCAGCTCAATTACGGGGGGACAAACACTCGGGACAACTGGGGAGCAGTACTTC
-	TRBJ1-1	-	TRBV10-3	CATTENTEAFF	TGTGCCACAACAGAGAACACTGAAGCTTTCTTT
TRBD1	TRBJ1-1	few	TRBV10-3	CAISESDRGTEAFF	TGTGCCATCAGTGAGTCGGACAGGGGCACTGAAGCTTTCTTT
TRBD2	TRBJ2-1	-	TRBV10-3	CAISESGGGREQFF	TGTGCCATCAGTGAGTCTGGGGGGGGGAGGGAGCAGTTCTTC
-	TRBJ1-1	-	TRBV4-1	CASSRGIGDRGKNTEAFF	TGCGCCAGCAGCAGGGGTATTGGGGATCGGGGAAAAAACACTGAAGCTTTCTTT
-	TRBJ1-3	-	TRBV7-9	CASSLVRQSSGNTIYF	TGTGCCAGCAGCTTAGTAAGACAGTCCTCTGGAAACACCATATATTTT
-	TRBJ1-4	-	TRBV5-1	CASSLGSDTNEKLFF	TGCGCCAGCAGCTTGGGGTCAGATACTAATGAAAAACTGTTTTTT
-	TRBJ1-6	-	TRBV6-4	CASSDGQSNSPLHF	TGTGCCAGCAGTGACGGTCAGAGTAATTCACCCCTCCACTTT
TRBD1	TRBJ1-1	-	TRBV2	CAAATTGAMNTEAFF	TGTGCGGCGGCGACTACAGGGGCGATGAACACTGAAGCTTTCTTT
-	TRBJ1-1	-	TRBV7-3	CASSASMNTEAFF	TGTGCCAGCAGCGCGTCGATGAACACTGAAGCTTTCTTT
-	TRBJ2-7	-	TRBV10-3	CAISDAAREQYF	TGTGCCATCAGTGATGCTGCCCGCGAGCAGTACTTC
TRBD1	TRBJ1-2	-	TRBV19	CASSISLDRGPNYGYTF	TGTGCCAGTAGTATTTCCCTCGACAGGGGGCCAAACTATGGCTACACCTTC
TRBD1	TRBJ2-7	-	TRBV5-1	CASSWDTRTGGYEQYF	TGCGCCAGCAGCTGGGACACGAGGACAGGGGGCTACGAGCAGTACTTC
-	TRBJ2-7	-	TRBV20-1	CSATRGGEQYF	TGCAGTGCCACTCGAGGGGGCGAGCAGTACTTC
TRBD1	TRBJ1-2	once	TRBV2	CASSEVGGTGEESYGYTF	TGTGCCAGCAGTGAAGTTGGCGGGACAGGGGAGGAATCCTATGGCTACACCTTC
TRBD1	TRBJ2-5	-	TRBV11-2	CASSLTQGARETQYF	TGTGCCAGCAGCTTGACTCAGGGGGCCCGAGAGACCCAGTACTTC
-	TRBJ2-1	-	TRBV4-1	CASSQEGYSYNEQFF	TGCGCCAGCAGCCAAGAGGGCTACTCCTACAATGAGCAGTTCTTC
-	TRBJ1-2	few	TRBV27	CASWGGVGYTF	TGTGCCAGCTGGGGAGGCGTGGGCTACACCTTC
-	TRBJ2-5	-	TRBV6-5	CASSYIGSQETQYF	TGTGCCAGCAGTTACATCGGCAGCCAAGAGACCCAGTACTTC
-	TRBJ1-2	-	TRBV6-1	CASSRGYGYTF	TGTGCCAGCTCGAGGGGGTATGGCTACACCTTC
TRBD1	TRBJ2-4	few	TRBV2	CASSVGQGVGYIQYF	TGTGCCAGCAGTGTTGGGCAGGGGGTGGGATACATTCAGTACTTC
-	TRBJ2-7	-	TRBV10-3	CAIMAPGAYEQYF	TGTGCCATCATGGCTCCAGGGGCCTACGAGCAGTACTTC
TRBD1	TRBJ2-1	-	TRBV7-3	CASSLGGTGGEQFF	TGTGCCAGCAGCCTCGGCGGGACAGGCGGTGAGCAGTTCTTC
-	TRBJ2-6	-	TRBV29-1	CSATDGANVLTF	TGCAGCGCCACAGATGGGGCCAACGTCCTGACTTTC
-	TRBJ1-2	-	TRBV13	CASSFKGGTANYGYTF	TGTGCCAGCAGCTTTAAGGGGGGCACAGCTAACTATGGCTACACCTTC
-	TRBJ1-6	-	TRBV21-1	CASKFCSPLHF	TGTGCCAGCAAGTTTTGTTCACCCCTCCACTTT
-	TRBJ2-7	-	TRBV7-9	CASSARGLEYEQYF	TGTGCCAGCAGCGCACGAGGACTCGAGTACGAGCAGTACTTC